Listed below are T cell receptor beta chains from one sample, sequenced in a study of radiation and T cells in renal cell carcinoma. The data were produced by immunoSEQ multiplex PCR, yet TCRdb's version contains in-frame clones alone and is incomplete. The table shows 130,000 or so clones, with around four fifths occurring only once. The sequencing here drew on blood, taken from a patient whose treatment included radiotherapy and nephrectomy. Receptor source: a woman between 50 and 59 years old with renal cell carcinoma. CDR3s include the opening cysteine and the closing phenylalanine or tryptophan.

V gene: TRBV14; J gene: TRBJ2-5; CDR3 protein: CASSQEDGAIMETQYF
V gene: TRBV29-1; J gene: TRBJ1-1; CDR3 protein: CSVEGQQRRAFF
V gene: TRBV7-2; J gene: TRBJ2-3; CDR3 protein: CASSRGRRTDTQYF
V gene: TRBV2; J gene: TRBJ1-2; CDR3 protein: CASSDQSYGRPDTF
V gene: TRBV5-6; J gene: TRBJ2-1; CDR3 protein: CASSLVAAHYNEQFF
V gene: TRBV29-1; J gene: TRBJ2-3; CDR3 protein: CSVERGGGTDTQYF
V gene: TRBV30; J gene: TRBJ1-5; CDR3 protein: CAWSRTANQPQHF
V gene: TRBV29-1; J gene: TRBJ1-1; CDR3 protein: CSVVGQAEAFF
V gene: TRBV6-1; J gene: TRBJ1-1; CDR3 protein: CASILDGNTEAFF
V gene: TRBV5-6; J gene: TRBJ1-2; CDR3 protein: CASSFSGGWYGYTF
V gene: TRBV9; J gene: TRBJ1-3; CDR3 protein: CASSVGQSGNTIYF
V gene: TRBV4-2; J gene: TRBJ2-7; CDR3 protein: CASSQPTGTAFREQYF
V gene: TRBV5-1; J gene: TRBJ2-2; CDR3 protein: CASSLQGGGNTGELFF
V gene: TRBV7-2; J gene: TRBJ1-3; CDR3 protein: CASSLPLSSGNTIYF
V gene: TRBV5-1; J gene: TRBJ2-5; CDR3 protein: CASSLSTGNQETQYF
V gene: TRBV9; J gene: TRBJ2-2; CDR3 protein: CASSVETSTGELFF
V gene: TRBV7-9; J gene: TRBJ1-1; CDR3 protein: CASSATGPEAFF
V gene: TRBV9; J gene: TRBJ2-5; CDR3 protein: CASSVGADSETQYF
V gene: TRBV6-5; J gene: TRBJ1-2; CDR3 protein: CASSAQNGYTF
V gene: TRBV7-2; J gene: TRBJ1-5; CDR3 protein: CASSLSQGSQPQHF
V gene: TRBV6-5; J gene: TRBJ2-2; CDR3 protein: CASSRQDLGTGELFF
V gene: TRBV15; J gene: TRBJ2-1; CDR3 protein: CATSRPSGKIDNGQFF
V gene: TRBV19; J gene: TRBJ2-7; CDR3 protein: CASSIPGGSYEQYF
V gene: TRBV5-6; J gene: TRBJ2-3; CDR3 protein: CASSFTGMTDTQYF
V gene: TRBV9; J gene: TRBJ2-3; CDR3 protein: CASSSHPGLGVTDTQYF
V gene: TRBV27; J gene: TRBJ1-2; CDR3 protein: CASRGRTTHRYGYTF
V gene: TRBV6-5; J gene: TRBJ1-3; CDR3 protein: CASSGQDSGNTIYF
V gene: TRBV18; J gene: TRBJ2-1; CDR3 protein: CASSSPTSGGYNEQFF
V gene: TRBV7-2; J gene: TRBJ2-7; CDR3 protein: CASGFQREVYEQYF
V gene: TRBV10-2; J gene: TRBJ2-7; CDR3 protein: CASMLFDEQYF
V gene: TRBV7-9; J gene: TRBJ1-2; CDR3 protein: CASSFRGMQGYTF
V gene: TRBV19; J gene: TRBJ1-5; CDR3 protein: CASGIYQPQHF
V gene: TRBV4-3; J gene: TRBJ1-2; CDR3 protein: CASSQDVSHYGYTF
V gene: TRBV6-6; J gene: TRBJ2-3; CDR3 protein: CASSSGLLGSTDTQYF
V gene: TRBV4-1; J gene: TRBJ2-7; CDR3 protein: CASSQDRAWGYEQYF
V gene: TRBV7-8; J gene: TRBJ2-2; CDR3 protein: CASSLREAGGFANTGELFF
V gene: TRBV7-2; J gene: TRBJ1-1; CDR3 protein: CASSLVRGYTEAFF
V gene: TRBV9; J gene: TRBJ1-5; CDR3 protein: CASSVEAHSNQPQHF
V gene: TRBV5-1; J gene: TRBJ2-7; CDR3 protein: CASSSDGGYEQYF
V gene: TRBV9; J gene: TRBJ1-5; CDR3 protein: CASNKDISNQPQHF
V gene: TRBV15; J gene: TRBJ2-1; CDR3 protein: CATSRGGGGPSNEQFF
V gene: TRBV7-2; J gene: TRBJ2-7; CDR3 protein: CASSDRGDEQYF
V gene: TRBV28; J gene: TRBJ1-4; CDR3 protein: CASKPAGEGGVEKLFF
V gene: TRBV29-1; J gene: TRBJ1-1; CDR3 protein: CSGGEITEAFF